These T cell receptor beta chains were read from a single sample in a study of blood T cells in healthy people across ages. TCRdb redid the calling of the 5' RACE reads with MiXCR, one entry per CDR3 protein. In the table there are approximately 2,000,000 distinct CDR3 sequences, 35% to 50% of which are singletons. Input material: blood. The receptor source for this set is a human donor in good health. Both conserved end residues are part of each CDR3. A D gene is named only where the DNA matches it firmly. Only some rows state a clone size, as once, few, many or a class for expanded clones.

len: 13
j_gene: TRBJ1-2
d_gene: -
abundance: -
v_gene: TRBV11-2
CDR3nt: TGTGCCAGCAGCTTAAAGACTAACTATGACTACACCTTC
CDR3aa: CASSLKTNYDYTF

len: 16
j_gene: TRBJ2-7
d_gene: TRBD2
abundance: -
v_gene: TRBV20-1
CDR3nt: TGCAGTGCTCCCTCCGGGGCGGCGGGGGGCTCCTACGAGCAGTACTTC
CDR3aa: CSAPSGAAGGSYEQYF

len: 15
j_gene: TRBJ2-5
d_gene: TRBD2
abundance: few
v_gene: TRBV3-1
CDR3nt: TGTGCCAGCAGCCCCCGCTATAGCGGGGAACGGACCCAGTACTTC
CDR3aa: CASSPRYSGERTQYF

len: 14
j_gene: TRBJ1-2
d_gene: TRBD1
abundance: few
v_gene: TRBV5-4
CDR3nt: TGTGCCAGCACCCCTAGACAGGGGGACTATGGCTACACCTTC
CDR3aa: CASTPRQGDYGYTF

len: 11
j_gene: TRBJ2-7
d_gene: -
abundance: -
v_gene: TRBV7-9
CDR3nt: TGTGCCAGCGGCTCCTACAATGAGCAGTACTTC
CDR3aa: CASGSYNEQYF

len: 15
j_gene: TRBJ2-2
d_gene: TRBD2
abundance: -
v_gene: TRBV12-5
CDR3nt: TGTGCTAGTGGTGATACTAGCGGCAACACCGGGGAGCTGTTTTTT
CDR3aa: CASGDTSGNTGELFF

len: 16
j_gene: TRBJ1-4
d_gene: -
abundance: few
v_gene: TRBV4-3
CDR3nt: TGCGCCAGCAGCCAAGATTTAGGAACAAGGGGTGAAAAACTGTTTTTT
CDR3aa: CASSQDLGTRGEKLFF

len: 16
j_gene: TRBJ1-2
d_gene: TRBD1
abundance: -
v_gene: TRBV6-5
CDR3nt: TGTGCCAGCAGTACCTCCTGGACAGGGGGCGCGTATGGCTACACCTTC
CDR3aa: CASSTSWTGGAYGYTF

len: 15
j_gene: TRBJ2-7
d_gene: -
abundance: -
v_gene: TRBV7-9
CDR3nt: TGTGCCAGCAGCGACCCTTCGGGCGGCCGCTACGAGCAGTACTTC
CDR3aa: CASSDPSGGRYEQYF

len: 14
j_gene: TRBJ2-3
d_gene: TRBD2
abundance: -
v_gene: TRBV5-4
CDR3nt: TGTGCCAGCAGCGGACTAGCGGGCACAGATACGCAGTATTTT
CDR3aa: CASSGLAGTDTQYF

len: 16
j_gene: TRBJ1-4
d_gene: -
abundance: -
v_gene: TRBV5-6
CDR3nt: TGTGCCAGCAGCCCGGGTGGGGGCTGGAGGGGTGAAAAACTGTTTTTT
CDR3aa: CASSPGGGWRGEKLFF

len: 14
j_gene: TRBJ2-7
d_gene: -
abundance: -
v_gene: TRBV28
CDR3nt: TGTGCCAGTCAGCCTCAATCTAGCTCCTACGAGCAGTACTTC
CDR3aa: CASQPQSSSYEQYF

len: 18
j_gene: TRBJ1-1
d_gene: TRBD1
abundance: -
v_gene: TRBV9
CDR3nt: TGTGCCAGCAGCCCCACGGACAGGCCCATTTTAAAGAACACTGAAGCTTTCTTT
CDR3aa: CASSPTDRPILKNTEAFF

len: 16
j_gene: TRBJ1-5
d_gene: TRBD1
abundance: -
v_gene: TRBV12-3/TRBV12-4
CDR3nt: TGTGCCAGCAGTTTAGCTCAGGGGGGCTCCTATCAGCCCCAGCATTTT
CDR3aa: CASSLAQGGSYQPQHF

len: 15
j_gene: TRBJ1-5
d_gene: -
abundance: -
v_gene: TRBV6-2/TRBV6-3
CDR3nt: TGTGCCAGCAGTTACTCCTGGGGAAACAATCAGCCCCAGCATTTT
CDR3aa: CASSYSWGNNQPQHF

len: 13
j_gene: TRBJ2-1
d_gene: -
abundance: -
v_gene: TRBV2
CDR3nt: TGTGCCAGCAGTGTTCTGGGTTACAATGAGCAGTTCTTC
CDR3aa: CASSVLGYNEQFF

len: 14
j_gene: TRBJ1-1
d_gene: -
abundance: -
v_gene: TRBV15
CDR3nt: TGTGCCACCAGCAGAGATCGGACGCCCTCGCGAGCTTTCTTT
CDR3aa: CATSRDRTPSRAFF

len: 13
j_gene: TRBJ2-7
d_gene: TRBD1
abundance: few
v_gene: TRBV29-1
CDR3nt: TGCAGCGTTTTGACAGGGGGAGGCTACGAGCAGTACTTC
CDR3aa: CSVLTGGGYEQYF

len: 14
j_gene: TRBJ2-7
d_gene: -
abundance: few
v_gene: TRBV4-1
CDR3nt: TGCGCCAGCAGCCAGGGACCGGATACCTACGAGCAGTACTTC
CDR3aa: CASSQGPDTYEQYF

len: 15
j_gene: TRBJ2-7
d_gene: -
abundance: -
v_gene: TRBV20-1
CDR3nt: TGCAGTGCTAGAGGACCGGGCCATTTCCCCTACGAGCAGTACTTC
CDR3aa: CSARGPGHFPYEQYF

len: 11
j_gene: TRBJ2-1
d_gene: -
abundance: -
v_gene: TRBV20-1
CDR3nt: TGCAGTGCTAGTTTCCCCAATGAGCAGTTCTTC
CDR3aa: CSASFPNEQFF

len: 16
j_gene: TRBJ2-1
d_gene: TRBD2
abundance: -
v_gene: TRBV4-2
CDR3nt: TGTGCCAGCAGCCAAGACGCGGGGGGAGAGGCCAATGAGCAGTTCTTC
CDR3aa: CASSQDAGGEANEQFF

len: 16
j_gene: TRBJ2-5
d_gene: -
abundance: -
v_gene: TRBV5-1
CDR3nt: TGCGCCAGCAGCTTGGGGGGTAGAATCAAAAGCAATGAGCAGTACTTC
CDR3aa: CASSLGGRIKSNEQYF

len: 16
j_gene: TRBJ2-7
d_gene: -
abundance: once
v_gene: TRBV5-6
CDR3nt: TGTGCCAGCAGCGTAACCGGGACCCGGAGGTCCTACGAGCAGTACTTC
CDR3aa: CASSVTGTRRSYEQYF

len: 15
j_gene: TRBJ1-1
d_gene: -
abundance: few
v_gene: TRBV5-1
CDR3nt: TGCGCCAGCAGCTTGGTAGGGGGTGAGGACACTGAAGCTTTCTTT
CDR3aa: CASSLVGGEDTEAFF

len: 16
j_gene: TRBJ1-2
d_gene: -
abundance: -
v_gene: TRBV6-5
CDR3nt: TGTGCCAGCAGGAGACGAAAAGAAGGAGCTAACTATGGCTACACCTTC
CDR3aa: CASRRRKEGANYGYTF

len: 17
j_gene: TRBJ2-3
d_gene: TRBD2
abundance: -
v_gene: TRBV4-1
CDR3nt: TGCGCCAGCAGCCAACGGCTTACTAGCGGGGTCACAGATACGCAGTATTTT
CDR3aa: CASSQRLTSGVTDTQYF

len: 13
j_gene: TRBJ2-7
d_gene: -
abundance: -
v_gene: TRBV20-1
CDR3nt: TGCAGTGCACCGGACACCCGCTCCTACGAGCAGTACTTC
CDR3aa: CSAPDTRSYEQYF

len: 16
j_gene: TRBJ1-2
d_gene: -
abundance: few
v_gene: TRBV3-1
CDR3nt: TGTGCCAGCAGCCATCTTGACGGTTACAGCTCCTATGGCTACACCTTC
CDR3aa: CASSHLDGYSSYGYTF

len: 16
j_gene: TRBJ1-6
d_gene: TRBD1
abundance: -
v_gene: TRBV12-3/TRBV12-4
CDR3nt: TGTGCCAGCAGTCAACGGGACAGGGCCTTTGATTCACCCCTCCACTTT
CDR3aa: CASSQRDRAFDSPLHF

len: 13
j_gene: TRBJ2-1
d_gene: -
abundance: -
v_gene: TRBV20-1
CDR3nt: TGCAGTGCTAGAAGGGTTGGATACAATGAGCAGTTCTTC
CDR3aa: CSARRVGYNEQFF

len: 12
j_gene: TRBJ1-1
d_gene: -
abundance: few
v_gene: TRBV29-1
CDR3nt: TGCAGCGTTGGGGCGGAGTGCACTGAAGCTTTCTTT
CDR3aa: CSVGAECTEAFF

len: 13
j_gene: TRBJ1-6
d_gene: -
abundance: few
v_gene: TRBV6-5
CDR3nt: TGTGCCAGCAGCTCGGACAGCCTTTCACCCCTCCACTTT
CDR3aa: CASSSDSLSPLHF

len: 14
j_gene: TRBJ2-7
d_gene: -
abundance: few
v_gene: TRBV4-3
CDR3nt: TGCGCCAGCAGCCAAGATTGGATCGGCTTCGGGCAGTACTTC
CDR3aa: CASSQDWIGFGQYF

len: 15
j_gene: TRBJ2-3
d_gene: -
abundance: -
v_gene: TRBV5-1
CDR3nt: TGCGCCAGCAGCCACGATAGGGGGGCGACAGATACGCAGTATTTT
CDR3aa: CASSHDRGATDTQYF

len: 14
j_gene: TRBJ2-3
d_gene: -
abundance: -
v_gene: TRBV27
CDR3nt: TGTGCCAGCAGTCTCTACATGGGGCGGGATACGCAGTACTTT
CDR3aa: CASSLYMGRDTQYF

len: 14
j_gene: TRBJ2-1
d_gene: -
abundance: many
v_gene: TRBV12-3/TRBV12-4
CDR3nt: TGTGCCAGCAGCCTAGTTGTAGGGAGGAATGAGCAGTTCTTC
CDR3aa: CASSLVVGRNEQFF

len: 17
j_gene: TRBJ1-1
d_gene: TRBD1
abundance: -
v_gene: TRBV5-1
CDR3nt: TGCGCCAGCAGCCCCATCCATCCCGGGACAGGGGAGATTGAAGCTTTCTTT
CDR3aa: CASSPIHPGTGEIEAFF

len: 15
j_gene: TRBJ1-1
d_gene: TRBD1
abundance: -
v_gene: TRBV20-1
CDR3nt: TGCAGTGCTCGCTGGGACAGGGCCGGGGACACTGAAGCTTTCTTT
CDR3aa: CSARWDRAGDTEAFF

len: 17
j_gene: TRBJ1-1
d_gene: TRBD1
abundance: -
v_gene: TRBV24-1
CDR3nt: TGTGCCACCAGTGACCGGACAGGGGGCTTCAAACCTAAAGGGGCTTTCTTT
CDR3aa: CATSDRTGGFKPKGAFF

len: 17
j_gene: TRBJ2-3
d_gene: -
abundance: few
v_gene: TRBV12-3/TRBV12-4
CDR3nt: TGTGCCAGCAGTTTAGGGCAGCTAGTCAGCCTCGTGGATACGCAGTATTTT
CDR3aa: CASSLGQLVSLVDTQYF

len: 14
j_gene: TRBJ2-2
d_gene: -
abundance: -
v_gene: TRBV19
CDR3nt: TGTGCCAGTAGTGTCCCCTCGGACACCGGGGAGCTGTTTTTT
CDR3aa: CASSVPSDTGELFF

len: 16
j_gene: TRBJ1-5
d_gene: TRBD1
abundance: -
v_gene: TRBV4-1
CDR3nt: TGCGCCAGCAGCCAAGTTTATCGGGACAGTCATCAGCCCCAGCATTTT
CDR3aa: CASSQVYRDSHQPQHF

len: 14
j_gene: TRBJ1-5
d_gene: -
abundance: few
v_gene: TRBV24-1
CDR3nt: TGTGCCACCAGTGGGGGGAATAGCAATCAGCCCCAGCATTTT
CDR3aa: CATSGGNSNQPQHF

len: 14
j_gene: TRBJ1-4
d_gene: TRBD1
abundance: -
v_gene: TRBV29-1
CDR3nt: TGCAGCGTCGCCTGGGACAGCCTTAATGAAAAACTGTTTTTT
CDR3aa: CSVAWDSLNEKLFF

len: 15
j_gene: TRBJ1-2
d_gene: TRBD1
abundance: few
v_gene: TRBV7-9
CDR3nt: TGTGCCAGCAGCTTAGGCACAGGGGTGAGCTATGGCTACACCTTC
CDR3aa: CASSLGTGVSYGYTF

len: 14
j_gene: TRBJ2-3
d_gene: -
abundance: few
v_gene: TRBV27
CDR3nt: TGTGCCAGCAGGGGGTACCCCTTGGGGGATACGCAGTATTTT
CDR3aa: CASRGYPLGDTQYF

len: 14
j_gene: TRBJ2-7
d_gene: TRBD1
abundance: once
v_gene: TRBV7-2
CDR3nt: TGTGCCAGCAGCTTCAACAGGGGGCAAGAAGAGCAGTACTTC
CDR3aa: CASSFNRGQEEQYF

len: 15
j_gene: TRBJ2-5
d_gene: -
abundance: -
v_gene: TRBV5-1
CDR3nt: TGCGCCAGCAGCTCCTTGTGGGACGGCCAAGAGACCCAGTACTTC
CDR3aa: CASSSLWDGQETQYF

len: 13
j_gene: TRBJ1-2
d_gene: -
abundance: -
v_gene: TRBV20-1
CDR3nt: TGCAGTGCTAAGGACGCTTCAAACTATGGCTACACCTTC
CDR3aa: CSAKDASNYGYTF

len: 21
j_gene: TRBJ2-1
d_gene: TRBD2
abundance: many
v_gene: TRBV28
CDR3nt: TGTGCCAGCACCCCTTATGACGGGGGGGGCCGCAAGTACATCTCCTACAATGAGCAGTTCTTC
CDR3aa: CASTPYDGGGRKYISYNEQFF

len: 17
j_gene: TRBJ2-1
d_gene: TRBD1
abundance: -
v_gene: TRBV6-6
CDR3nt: TGTGCCAGCAGCCAAATACTTGGGACAGGGGGCTCCAATGAGCAGTTCTTC
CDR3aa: CASSQILGTGGSNEQFF

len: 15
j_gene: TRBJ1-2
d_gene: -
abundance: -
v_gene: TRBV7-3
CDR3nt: TGTGCCAGCAGTGCCGACGCTGGGACTGCTCGAGGCTACACCTTC
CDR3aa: CASSADAGTARGYTF

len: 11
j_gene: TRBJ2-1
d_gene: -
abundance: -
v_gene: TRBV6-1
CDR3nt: TGTGCCAGCAACCAGTTCAATGAGCAGTTCTTC
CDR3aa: CASNQFNEQFF

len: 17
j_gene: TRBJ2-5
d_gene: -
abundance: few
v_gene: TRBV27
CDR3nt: TGTGCCAGCAGTTTATTTTTTATGGGCAGTCAACAAGAGACCCAGTACTTC
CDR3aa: CASSLFFMGSQQETQYF

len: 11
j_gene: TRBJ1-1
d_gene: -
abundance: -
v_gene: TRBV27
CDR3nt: TGTGCCAGCAGTCCTTACCTTGAAGCTTTCTTT
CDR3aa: CASSPYLEAFF

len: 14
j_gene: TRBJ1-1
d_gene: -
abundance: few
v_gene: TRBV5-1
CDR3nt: TGCGCCAGCAGCTACAGGACAGAGAACACTGAAGCTTTCTTT
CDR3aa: CASSYRTENTEAFF

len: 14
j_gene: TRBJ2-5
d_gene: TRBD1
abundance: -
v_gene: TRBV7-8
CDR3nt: TGTGCCAGCAGCCCCCCGGGACAGAAAGAGACCCAGTACTTC
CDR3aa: CASSPPGQKETQYF

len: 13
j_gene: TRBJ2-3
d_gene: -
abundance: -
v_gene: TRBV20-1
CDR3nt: TGCAGTGCTTTAGAGGGGAGCACAGATACGCAGTATTTT
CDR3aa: CSALEGSTDTQYF